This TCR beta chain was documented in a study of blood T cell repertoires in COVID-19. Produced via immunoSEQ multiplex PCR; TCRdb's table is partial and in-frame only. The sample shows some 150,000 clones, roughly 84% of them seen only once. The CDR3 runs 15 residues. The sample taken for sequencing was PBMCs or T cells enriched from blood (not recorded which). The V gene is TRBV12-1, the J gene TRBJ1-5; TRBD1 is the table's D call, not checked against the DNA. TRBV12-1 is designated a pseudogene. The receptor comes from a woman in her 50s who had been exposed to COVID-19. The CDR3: CASSRGTGQDQPQHF. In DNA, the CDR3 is TGTGCCAGCAGCCGGGGGACAGGACAAGATCAGCCCCAGCATTTT.